This TCR beta chain came from a study of cytomegalovirus exposure and HLA in healthy donors. Points from the study as a whole: Diagnosis of cytomegalovirus status made by the classifier reportedly showed high specificity and sensitivity. Rarity characterized most TCR sequences, yet some public TCRs appeared in many donors. The study labeled around 160 TCR beta chains cytomegalovirus-associated.

The assay was immunoSEQ multiplex PCR, and TCRdb's table has in-frame clones only and misses some. The repertoire holds about 240,000 clones, with about 86% as singletons. As concerns this clone: What it recognizes is unknown.

Germline V CDR1 and CDR2: KGHSH, LQKENI. Between the trimmed V and J ends, which lost 2 bases and 7 bases, there was a span of 18 bases. The CDR3 loop spans 16 amino acids. Sequencing was done on a sample of PBMCs. The sequence derives from a woman aged 25-40 years in good health and CMV-seropositive. The chain joins TRBV18 to TRBJ2-1, with TRBD2 as a possible D gene (5 bases). In nucleotides, the CDR3 is TGTGCCAGCTCACCAACTAGGAACCTACTAGGGAATGAGCAGTTCTTC. Translated, it gives CASSPTRNLLGNEQFF.